The 28 T cell receptor beta chains below come from one sample, sequenced in a study of breast tumors, draining lymph nodes, adjacent tissues. MiXCR, applied by TCRdb to the multiplex PCR reads, yields one record per CDR3 protein. The sample includes about 180,000 distinct CDR3 sequences, approximately 30% seen only once; the top ten take about 4.5%. The lymph nodes were axillary draining lymph nodes from breast cancer patients. The source material was axillary lymph node tissue. Receptors originate from a female donor with breast cancer. Some clones in this sample may be carry-over from other donors' samples.

V gene TRBV20-1 combines with J gene TRBJ2-5; 11 bases are a match to TRBD2. The germline V gene encodes CDR1 DFQATT and CDR2 SNEGSKA (reference sequence). CDR3 length equals 14 residues. V dropped 6 bases and J dropped 1; count of bases not matched to a gene: 4. The CDR3 protein is CSARGLAAQETQYF. In nucleotides, the CDR3 is TGCAGTGCAAGGGGACTAGCGGCCCAAGAGACCCAGTACTTC.

This clonotype was seen many times. This rearrangement joins TRBV20-1 to TRBJ2-2; the D gene is possibly TRBD2 (6 bases). V gave up 0 bases and J gave up 4 bases, with 18 bases separating them. CDR3 length: 17 residues. CDR1 DFQATT and CDR2 SNEGSKA come from the germline V gene (reference sequence). CDR3 in DNA: TGCAGTGCTAGAGATCGGTCGGGGGAGAGCAGCACCGGGGAGCTGTTTTTT. As protein: CSARDRSGESSTGELFF.

This chain connects TRBV24-1 to TRBJ1-1, with a tentative D call TRBD1 (6 bases). The CDR3 has 15 amino acids. The ends were cut back, 7 bases at V and 6 bases at J, with 20 bases in the middle. Germline CDR1 and CDR2: KGHDR and SFDVKD. The CDR3 is CATREITGISSEAFF. The CDR3 DNA is TGTGCCACCAGGGAAATAACAGGGATAAGTTCTGAAGCTTTCTTT.

As concerns this clonotype: This could be a read error, since a much larger clone is one nucleotide away. The chain links TRBV20-1 to TRBJ2-3; possible D gene TRBD1, 6 bases. Germline V gives CDR1 DFQATT, CDR2 SNEGSKA (reference sequence). This CDR3 has 14 amino acids. V lost 4 bases to trimming and J lost 8 bases, with 19 bases between them. For the CDR3, the DNA is TGCAGTGCTACGGTGTCAGGGGTAGCAGCTACGCAGTATTTT. It specifies CSATVSGVAATQYF.

This clonotype was seen more than once but under ten times. Being one base from a much bigger clone, this may be a read error. The rearrangement joins TRBV20-1 to TRBJ2-1; TRBD2 is a possible D gene (5 bases). Per the germline V gene, CDR1 is DFQATT and CDR2 is SNEGSKA (reference sequence). V gave up 1 base and J gave up 12 bases, with 16 bases separating them. The CDR3 has 13 amino acids. This CDR3 is CSARAGTNSAQFF. The CDR3 DNA follows: TGCAGTGCTAGAGCGGGAACGAATAGTGCGCAGTTCTTC.

The sample holds many counts of this clonotype. The V and J genes are TRBV15 and TRBJ2-1, with 11 bases that match TRBD2. V was clipped by 5 bases and J by 1 base; unmatched bases: 13. Germline CDR1 is LNHNV and CDR2 is YYDKDF (reference sequence). The CDR3 sequence is 19 residues long. Here the CDR3 reads CATSAQTSGRGWSYNEQFF. Written as DNA, the CDR3 is TGTGCCACCAGCGCCCAAACTAGCGGGAGAGGGTGGTCCTACAATGAGCAGTTCTTC.

This clonotype was seen repeatedly, ten times or more. The rearrangement uses TRBV10-2 and TRBJ1-2; D remains ambiguous. Trimming took 0 bases from V and 6 from J, leaving 8 bases between them. Per germline, CDR1 WSHSY and CDR2 SAAADI. The CDR3 contains 13 residues. The CDR3: CASSESRGNGYTF. CDR3 nucleotide sequence: TGCGCCAGCAGTGAGTCGAGAGGGAATGGCTACACCTTC.

This clonotype was recorded many times. The chain employs TRBV6-4 and TRBJ1-2; 7 positions match TRBD1. Germline CDR1 MRHNA, CDR2 SNTAGT. V lost 4 bases and J lost 3; bases outside the gene matches: 8. The CDR3 contains 15 residues. As DNA, the CDR3 is TGTGCCAGCAGTGTCCTCCCAGGGGGAGACTATGGCTACACCTTC. It translates to CASSVLPGGDYGYTF.

This clonotype was observed at least ten times. A read error may account for a junction end that differs from germline. The chain has TRBV7-3 and TRBJ1-2, with D perhaps TRBD1 (6 bases). This CDR3 spans 12 amino acids. Looked up from germline, CDR1 is SGHTA and CDR2 is FQGTGA. The CDR3 is CASSNRGGGRIF. The CDR3 DNA reads as TGTGCCAGCAGCAACCGAGGGGGGGGCCGTATCTTC.

This clonotype was seen at least ten times. J is TRBJ2-6 and V is TRBV12-3 or TRBV12-4; D is possibly TRBD1 (5 bases). The V end was cut by 4 bases, the J end by 0 bases, with 10 bases between. The CDR3 consists of 16 residues. The CDR3 bases are TGTGCCAGCAGTTCCACAGGTTTCTCTGGGGCCAACGTCCTGACTTTC. It specifies CASSSTGFSGANVLTF.

The rearrangement joins TRBV29-1 to TRBJ2-2, with 11 bases that match TRBD2. J was trimmed by 9 bases and V by 1 base; bases with no gene match: 7. Germline V gene lookup returns CDR1 SQVTM and CDR2 ANQGSEA. CDR3 length equals 15 residues. Here the CDR3 DNA reads TGCAGCGTTGAAGTAGCGGGGGGGCCAAACCGGGAGCTGTTTTTT. Translating gives CSVEVAGGPNRELFF.

This clonotype was seen just once. One base away lies a much larger clone, so this may be a sequencing read error. V is TRBV5-4 and J is TRBJ2-7, with 7 bases identical to TRBD2. Per the germline V gene, CDR1 is SGHNT and CDR2 is YYREEE (reference sequence). This CDR3 has 12 residues. This CDR3 reads CDSSLTGGGQYF. The CDR3 coding sequence is TGTGACAGCAGCTTGACGGGGGGTGGGCAGTACTTC.

The chain links TRBV30 to TRBJ1-1, with a possible D match to TRBD1 (5 bases). This CDR3 spans 12 amino acids. V lost 0 bases and J lost 7, with 9 bases in between. The germline gives CDR1 GTSNPN, CDR2 SVGIG (reference sequence). In nucleotides, the CDR3 is TGTGCCTGGAGTGTACCCAGGGATGAAGCTTTCTTT. It is translated as CAWSVPRDEAFF.

This clonotype was seen many times. The rearrangement joins TRBV6-5 to TRBJ2-7, with TRBD2 identical over 9 bases. The germline V gene has CDR1 MNHEY and CDR2 SVGAGI. The J segment lost 4 bases and the V segment lost 6 bases, leaving 16 bases of the junction unmatched. The CDR3 runs 17 residues. The CDR3 nucleotides are TGTGCCAGCAGAGGTCAGGGCCGGACTAGCGCCTGGTACGAGCAGTACTTC. This encodes CASRGQGRTSAWYEQYF.

This clonotype was recorded at least ten times. The gene calls are TRBV12-3 or TRBV12-4 and TRBJ1-2; D unclear. This CDR3 has 15 amino acids. V was clipped by 6 bases and J by 1 base, with 15 bases between them. CDR3 nucleotides: TGTGCCAGCAGACCCAAACTCCGGGGTAACTATGGCTACACCTTC. It translates to CASRPKLRGNYGYTF.

This clonotype has at least ten counts. The V and J genes are TRBV6-2 or TRBV6-3 and TRBJ1-6; D gene ambiguous. Germline V gene sequence: CDR1 MNHEY, CDR2 SVGEGT. The CDR3 is made up of 15 amino acids. Between the trimmed V and J ends, which lost 2 bases and 0 bases, there was a span of 5 bases. In nucleotides, the CDR3 is TGTGCCAGCAGTTACGAGAGCTCCTATAATTCACCCCTCCACTTT. Protein: CASSYESSYNSPLHF.

This clonotype was detected many times. Germline and junction disagree at one end, which may indicate a read error. This chain joins TRBV9 and TRBJ2-7; TRBD1 might be the D (5 bases). Germline CDR1 is SGDLS and CDR2 is YYNGEE. CDR3 length: 15 amino acids. DNA of the CDR3: TGTACCAGCAGCGTAGGGGCCGATACCACCTACGAGCAGTACTTC. This sequence encodes CTSSVGADTTYEQYF.

The V call is TRBV10-2, the J call TRBJ1-2; 7 nucleotides line up with TRBD1. V lost 6 bases, J lost 4 bases, and 8 bases stayed unmatched. From germline, CDR1 is WSHSY and CDR2 SAAADI. The CDR3 has 14 amino acids. Here the CDR3 DNA reads TGCGCCAGCAGGAGGGACAGTCCCTCCTATGGCTACACCTTC. Protein product: CASRRDSPSYGYTF.

Points on this clonotype: A much larger clone differs from this one at a single base, so this may be a read error. DNA of the CDR3: TGTGCCGGCAGCTTGGGAGGGACCCTCAATGAGCAGTTCTTC. Translating it yields CAGSLGGTLNEQFF. The chain links TRBV11-2 to TRBJ2-1; 7 bases agree with TRBD2. Germline CDR1 is SGHAT and CDR2 is FQNNGV. The CDR3 sequence is 14 residues long.

This clonotype was recorded many times. The chain joins TRBV11-2 to TRBJ2-5; no definite D call. CDR3 size: 16 residues. Trimming cost V 1 base and J 7 bases, with 19 bases left between them. The germline gives CDR1 SGHAT, CDR2 FQNNGV. Written as DNA, the CDR3 is TGTGCCAGCAGCTTAGCCCACGGTCCGAGAGTAGGGACCCAGTACTTC. Encoded protein: CASSLAHGPRVGTQYF.

A word on this clonotype: Because the CDR3 is missing its conserved closing phenylalanine or tryptophan, this is likely a read error. The chain carries TRBV14 and TRBJ2-1, with D uncertain. Germline assignment: CDR1 SGHDN and CDR2 FVKESK. This CDR3 contains 11 residues. Trimming stripped 2 bases from V and 8 bases from J, with 4 bases between. The CDR3: CASSQNYEQFL. The CDR3 nucleotides read TGTGCCAGCAGCCAAAATTATGAGCAGTTCCTC.

Of note for this clonotype: A read error is possible here, since a much larger clone lies one base away. The rearrangement joins TRBV5-1 to TRBJ2-1; D is perhaps TRBD2 (6 bases). CDR3 length equals 13 residues. CDR1 is SGHRS and CDR2 is YFSETQ in the germline V gene. The CDR3 loop reads CASMRGDVNDQFF. The CDR3 nucleotides read TGCGCCAGCATGCGGGGAGATGTCAATGACCAGTTCTTC.

This clonotype was observed a few times. A single base separates this from a much larger clone, so it may be a read error. The J gene is TRBJ1-2, the V gene TRBV7-9; D uncertain. The CDR3 is 13 residues long. Germline-derived CDR1 and CDR2 are SEHNR and FQNEAQ (reference sequence). DNA of the CDR3: TGTGCCAGCAGCGAAGGGCCCGGCTATGGCTACGCCTTC. It is translated as CASSEGPGYGYAF.

As for this clonotype: Given the absence of the conserved phenylalanine or tryptophan at the CDR3 end, a read error is likely. The chain recombines TRBV13 with TRBJ2-5; no clear D gene. The CDR3 is made up of 15 amino acids. Germline CDR1 reads PRHDT; CDR2 reads FYEKMQ (reference sequence). The ends were cut back, 5 bases at V and 2 bases at J, with 15 bases in the middle. The CDR3 spells CASSPRPTAQETQYL. CDR3 nucleotide sequence: TGTGCCAGCAGCCCCCGTCCGACGGCTCAAGAGACCCAGTACCTC.

The sample holds many counts of this clonotype. The chain joins TRBV2 to TRBJ2-7; 11 bases fit TRBD1. CDR3 length: 15 amino acids. Germline V gene sequence: CDR1 SNHLY, CDR2 FYNNEI. J gave up 4 bases and V 9 bases, and 11 bases lay outside the gene matches. The CDR3 is CASTDAGQGVYEQYF. In DNA, the CDR3 is TGTGCCAGTACAGATGCGGGACAGGGGGTATACGAGCAGTACTTC.

This clonotype was counted at least ten times. The chain recombines TRBV20-1 with TRBJ2-5; TRBD2 is a possible D gene (6 bases). From germline, CDR1 is DFQATT and CDR2 SNEGSKA (reference sequence). The CDR3 runs to 16 residues. V was pared by 6 bases and J by 3 bases, with 23 bases between. The CDR3 is CSAPRPGTRLKETQYF. CDR3 DNA sequence: TGCAGTGCCCCCCGCCCGGGGACTCGCCTCAAAGAGACCCAGTACTTC.

V is TRBV5-1 and J is TRBJ1-2; no reliable D call. CDR1 and CDR2 from the germline V gene are SGHRS and YFSETQ. The CDR3 consists of 16 residues. Trimming took 4 bases from V and 1 from J, leaving 17 bases between them. CDR3: CASSVKPAVINYGYTF. The CDR3 DNA follows: TGCGCCAGCAGCGTCAAACCGGCAGTCATTAACTATGGCTACACCTTC.

The J gene is TRBJ2-7, the V gene TRBV15; TRBD2 is a possible D gene (6 bases). V was pared by 0 bases and J by 5 bases, with 14 bases between. There are 15 residues in the CDR3. Germline CDR1 is LNHNV and CDR2 is YYDKDF (reference sequence). As DNA, the CDR3 is TGTGCCACCAGCAGAGATTTAGGGACGGGAGACGAGCAGTACTTC. It encodes CATSRDLGTGDEQYF.